One and the same sample provided the 20 T cell receptor beta chains below, sequenced in a study of T cell responses to AZD1222 COVID-19 vaccine. This table comes from immunoSEQ multiplex PCR, and its TCRdb copy is limited to in-frame clones, with some not included. This table has roughly 140,000 clones, around 91% appearing once. The sequences come from peripheral blood, collected on day 0 of AZD1222 vaccination. Source of these receptors: an adult in good health.

The chain links TRBV4-3 to TRBJ2-7; 10 bases are a match to TRBD2. The CDR3 runs 18 residues. V dropped 3 bases and J dropped 0; count of bases not matched to a gene: 11. Per the germline V gene, CDR1 is LGHNA and CDR2 is YSLEER. CDR3 nucleotide sequence: TGCGCCAGCAGCCAGTACCCTCTTGGACTAGCGGACTCCTACGAGCAGTACTTC. It is translated as CASSQYPLGLADSYEQYF.

The chain has TRBV9 and TRBJ2-1, with D perhaps being TRBD1 or TRBD2 (5 bases each). Per germline, CDR1 SGDLS and CDR2 YYNGEE. The CDR3 length is 16 residues. V dropped 4 bases and J dropped 0 bases, with 14 bases sitting between them. CDR3 sequence: CASSPLSGSSYNEQFF. CDR3 bases: TGTGCCAGCAGCCCGCTTTCAGGGAGCTCCTACAATGAGCAGTTCTTC.

The V and J genes are TRBV7-5 and TRBJ2-1; the listed D gene, TRBD1, was not tested against the DNA. TRBV7-5 is given as a pseudogene. The CDR3 is made up of 12 amino acids. In DNA form, the CDR3 reads TGTGCCAGAAGCCCGCGGACAGGGTGGCAGTTCTTC. It is translated as CARSPRTGWQFF.

This clone was seen once. The chain employs TRBV14 and TRBJ2-3, with D possibly being TRBD2 (6 bases). Germline V gene data show CDR1 as SGHDN and CDR2 as FVKESK. V was clipped by 2 bases and J by 1 base, with 19 bases between them. The CDR3 length is 18 residues. In DNA form, the CDR3 reads TGTGCCAGCAGCCAATATGAAGGGAGGATACGAGGCACAGATACGCAGTATTTT. As protein: CASSQYEGRIRGTDTQYF.

This chain joins TRBV9 and TRBJ1-4, with 10 bases lining up with TRBD1. J gave up 5 bases and V 3 bases, and 4 bases lay outside the gene matches. Per germline, CDR1 SGDLS and CDR2 YYNGEE. The CDR3 is 15 amino acids. In nucleotides, the CDR3 is TGTGCCAGCAGCGAGACAGGGGGCCAGAATGAAAAACTGTTTTTT. Its translation: CASSETGGQNEKLFF.

The J gene is TRBJ1-2, the V gene TRBV28, with 7 bases fitting TRBD1. Germline trimming cut 7 bases from V and 2 bases from J; bases unmatched to any gene: 7. Germline CDR1 reads MDHEN; CDR2 reads SYDVKM. The CDR3 totals 14 residues. The CDR3 region is CASITGTENYGYTF. CDR3 nucleotides: TGTGCCAGCATCACCGGGACAGAGAACTATGGCTACACCTTC.

V usage is TRBV7-2 and J usage is TRBJ1-2; a weak D match, TRBD1 (6 bases). V lost 2 bases to trimming and J lost 4 bases, with 14 bases between them. This CDR3 contains 15 residues. Germline V gene sequence: CDR1 SGHTA, CDR2 FQGNSA. In DNA, the CDR3 is TGTGCCAGCAGCTTATGGGCAGGGGCGATCTATGGCTACACCTTC. Translation gives CASSLWAGAIYGYTF.

J is TRBJ1-1 and V is TRBV4-1; D gene ambiguous. This CDR3 is 16 amino acids long. V was pared by 1 base and J by 2 bases, with 14 bases between. Looked up from germline, CDR1 is MGHRA and CDR2 is YSYEKL. The CDR3 coding sequence is TGCGCCAGCAGCCAAGTTGTCATGGGCCTAAACACTGAAGCTTTCTTT. Amino acid sequence: CASSQVVMGLNTEAFF.

The chain has TRBV7-8 and TRBJ1-5; D is undetermined. Between the trimmed V and J ends, which lost 5 bases and 2 bases, there was a span of 16 bases. The CDR3 covers 16 residues. CDR1 is SGHVS and CDR2 is FQNEAQ in the germline V gene. This chain's CDR3 is CASSRRALGGNQPQHF. The CDR3 DNA follows: TGTGCCAGCAGCCGCCGGGCCCTGGGCGGCAATCAGCCCCAGCATTTT.

V is TRBV5-1 and J is TRBJ2-4; D is ambiguous. The V and J ends lost 4 bases and 0 bases respectively, with 11 bases between them. The CDR3 is 15 amino acids. Looked up from germline, CDR1 is SGHRS and CDR2 is YFSETQ. CDR3 coding DNA: TGCGCCAGCAGCCTCTCAGAGCTAGCCAAAAACATTCAGTACTTC. Translating gives CASSLSELAKNIQYF.

The chain is built from TRBV2 and TRBJ1-4; 9 bases line up with TRBD1. CDR3 size: 17 residues. V shed 0 bases, J shed 5 bases, and the junction held 7 bases outside the gene matches. Germline CDR1 and CDR2: SNHLY and FYNNEI. CDR3 residues: CASSEALTGGGNEKLFF. CDR3 coding DNA: TGTGCCAGCAGTGAAGCCTTAACAGGGGGCGGAAATGAAAAACTGTTTTTT.

This clone is deemed medium-sized. The CDR3 region is CASSQEVPPYEQYF. The CDR3 bases are TGCGCCAGCAGCCAAGAGGTTCCGCCCTACGAGCAGTACTTC. The chain combines TRBV4-3 with TRBJ2-7; D remains ambiguous. V gave up 0 bases and J gave up 2 bases, with 8 bases separating them. CDR1 and CDR2 (germline): LGHNA, YSLEER. CDR3 size: 14 residues.

The chain couples TRBV21-1 to TRBJ1-5; the D call TRBD1 from the table was never checked on the DNA. TRBV21-1 is a pseudogene segment. The CDR3 loop spans 16 amino acids. CDR3 loop: CASSPDRTGDGQPQHF. In DNA form, the CDR3 reads TGTGCCAGCAGCCCCGATCGGACAGGGGACGGTCAGCCCCAGCATTTT.

The V and J genes are TRBV7-9 and TRBJ1-3; tentative D call: TRBD1 (5 bases). Trimming removed 4 bases at V and 2 bases at J, with 12 bases between. Germline values: CDR1 SEHNR, CDR2 FQNEAQ (reference sequence). This CDR3 contains 15 residues. The CDR3 is CASSSQGGPGNTIYF. In DNA, the CDR3 is TGTGCCAGCAGCTCTCAGGGTGGCCCTGGAAACACCATATATTTT.

This chain links TRBV25-1 with TRBJ1-2, with D hard to call. V lost 5 bases to trimming and J lost 5 bases, with 18 bases between them. This CDR3 comprises 15 residues. The germline V gene encodes CDR1 MGHDK and CDR2 SYGVNS. The CDR3 reads CASSSSATPRYGYTF. The DNA for the CDR3 is TGTGCCAGCAGTTCATCCGCCACGCCTAGGTATGGCTACACCTTC.

The genes are TRBV28 and TRBJ1-3, with 7 bases identical to TRBD1. Looked up from germline, CDR1 is MDHEN and CDR2 is SYDVKM. The CDR3 totals 16 residues. Losses at the gene ends were 5 bases for V and 0 bases for J; bases not matched to a gene: 7. The CDR3 spells CASSDPGQSSGNTIYF. The CDR3 DNA is TGTGCCAGCAGTGATCCGGGACAGAGCTCTGGAAACACCATATATTTT.

The chain carries TRBV7-9 and TRBJ1-2; weak D call: TRBD1 (6 bases). The CDR3 has 12 amino acids. Trimming cost V 5 bases and J 6 bases, with 10 bases left between them. Germline assignment: CDR1 SEHNR and CDR2 FQNEAQ (reference sequence). CDR3 in DNA: TGTGCCAGCAGCCTGGGGGACAATGGCTACACCTTC. It yields the protein CASSLGDNGYTF.

As regards this clone: A read error may account for a junction end that differs from germline. This sequence joins TRBV11-1 and TRBJ2-1; 7 bases match TRBD1. The germline CDR1 and CDR2 sequences are SGHAT and FQDESV (reference sequence). CDR3 size: 15 residues. The CDR3 loop is CASSPGQASQNERFF. The CDR3 DNA reads TGTGCCAGCAGTCCTGGACAGGCCTCGCAAAATGAGCGGTTCTTC.

The chain uses TRBV6-5 and TRBJ1-5; D might be TRBD1 (5 bases). This CDR3 has 14 residues. V shed 6 bases and J shed 6 bases, with 15 bases lying between them. The germline CDR1 and CDR2 sequences are MNHEY and SVGAGI. As DNA, the CDR3 is TGTGCCAGCAGGACGGGGGTATCAGGTCAGCCCCAGCATTTT. Translated: CASRTGVSGQPQHF.

The chain is built from TRBV6-5 and TRBJ2-7; D might be TRBD1 (6 bases). The CDR3 runs to 13 residues. Germline V lookup: CDR1 MNHEY, CDR2 SVGAGI. V lost 5 bases and J lost 3, with 11 bases in between. The CDR3 coding sequence is TGTGCCAGCAGTAGACAGGAGAACTACGAGCAGTACTTC. Its protein product is CASSRQENYEQYF.